Below are 9 T cell receptor beta chains sequenced from a single sample in a study of T cells expressing NK-cell markers. Each CDR3 protein gets one entry in TCRdb, which reprocessed the 5' RACE reads and gives no DNA. This repertoire includes a few hundred thousand distinct CDR3 sequences. Input material: blood T cells: a sorted CD56 or NKG2C T cell subset, CD4+ or CD8+ T cells, or bulk PBMC T cells (not recorded which). These receptors were taken from a woman aged 50 to 65 in good health.

The gene calls are TRBV12-3 or TRBV12-4 and TRBJ2-1; checking the TCRdb D call of TRBD2 is not possible without DNA. CDR3 length equals 16 residues. The CDR3 here is CASNTGGVTSGNEQFF.

This chain uses TRBV4-1 with TRBJ2-1; TCRdb picks TRBD2, but there is no DNA to check that call. The CDR3 runs to 15 residues. Germline V gene sequence: CDR1 MGHRA, CDR2 YSYEKL. CDR3 protein: CASSPMGLAANEQFF.

V gene TRBV24-1 combines with J gene TRBJ1-2; TCRdb returns TRBD1, unconfirmable since there is no DNA. Germline V gene data show CDR1 as KGHDR and CDR2 as SFDVKD. This CDR3 has 14 residues. The CDR3 protein is CATSDRTSNYGYTF.

The rearrangement joins TRBV18 to TRBJ1-4. Germline V gene lookup returns CDR1 KGHSH and CDR2 LQKENI. The CDR3 extends over 13 amino acids. The CDR3 here is CASSPQENEKLFF.

V and J are TRBV27 and TRBJ1-2; TCRdb's assignment of TRBD1 cannot be checked, as there is no DNA. The CDR3 loop spans 14 amino acids. Germline lookup yields CDR1 MNHEY and CDR2 SMNVEV (reference sequence). CDR3 amino acids: CASRRDSFNYGYTF.

V usage is TRBV5-1 and J usage is TRBJ1-6; TCRdb's D call of TRBD1 is untestable without DNA. CDR1 and CDR2 (germline): SGHRS, YFSETQ. The CDR3 sequence is 15 residues long. This CDR3 reads CASSLYPGQASPLHF.

The chain recombines TRBV6-5 with TRBJ2-1; TCRdb picks TRBD1, but there is no DNA to check that call. The CDR3 runs to 11 residues. CDR1 is MNHEY and CDR2 is SVGAGI in the germline V gene. The CDR3 sequence is CASSNRDREFF.

The chain is built from TRBV20-1 and TRBJ1-2. Germline CDR1 DFQATT, CDR2 SNEGSKA (reference sequence). The CDR3 sequence is 13 residues long. This CDR3 is CSARIEDIYGYTF.

The CDR3: CASSPGSGDTQYF. The J gene is TRBJ2-3, the V gene TRBV4-1; TCRdb names TRBD1, which stays unverified in the absence of DNA. The CDR3 contains 13 residues. Germline lookup yields CDR1 MGHRA and CDR2 YSYEKL.